This is a list of T cell receptor beta chains from one sample in a study of response to subunit inactivated influenza vaccine. Each CDR3 protein is one row after TCRdb ran MiXCR on the RT-PCR reads. Of 150,000 to 200,000 distinct CDR3 sequences listed, under 13% are singletons. Sequenced material: non-naive T cells sorted from PBMCs, taken more than 35 days after vaccination. The receptors here all came from a man over 45 who received an inactivated influenza vaccine. Both conserved end residues are part of each CDR3. D genes are given only for firm matches.

v_call,d_call,cdr3_aa
TRBV5-1,TRBD1,CASSETTGYNTEAFF
TRBV19,NA,CATTKAGDTGELFF
TRBV11-2,NA,CASSLAPGRETQYF
TRBV3-1,TRBD1,CASSRSTGGNEAFF
TRBV19,TRBD2,CASTASGRQRTDTQYF
TRBV9,TRBD1,CASSARDSTYNEQFF
TRBV11-2,TRBD1,CASSLVGTGSTFDYEQYF
TRBV4-2,TRBD1,CASSLTGGDEQYF
TRBV2,NA,CASVIGIGSYNEQFF
TRBV4-3,TRBD2,CASSPSGEGTGELFF
TRBV10-1,NA,CASAGDLYNEQFF
TRBV20-1,NA,CSARGIPGAGLYTDTQYF
TRBV6-1,TRBD1,CASCRDRGSYEQYF
TRBV5-1,NA,CASSRGPNNEQFF
TRBV18,TRBD1,CASSPSRGDTEAFF
TRBV12-3/TRBV12-4,NA,CASSLASPYGYTF
TRBV24-1,NA,CATSGSTGELFF
TRBV6-2/TRBV6-3,NA,CASSYIREAFF